This entry features one TCR beta chain sequence. What it binds is unknown. Treg sorting used a CD4+CD25+CD127-/low gate. TCRdb processed the 5' RACE reads anew with MiXCR; each CDR3 protein has one entry. The sample shows under 65,000 distinct CDR3 sequences, around 20% of them seen only once. This CDR3 region has 12 residues. CDR1 and CDR2 (germline): SNHLY, FYNNEI. The V end lost 6 bases, the J end lost 5 bases, and 10 bases lay between the germline ends. Study-wide results and limits: In terms of TCR gene usage, tumor memory CD4+ T cells clustered together with blood and lymph node memory CD4+ cells, as well as with lymph node naive CD4+ cells. Tumor Treg TCRs overlapped most with tumor naive CD4+ cells. The larger cohort examined one V-J beta rearrangement, not whole repertoires.

The sequenced material came from tumor-infiltrating Tregs sorted from the breast tumor. V usage is TRBV2 and J usage is TRBJ2-5, with D perhaps TRBD2 (7 bases). This TCR derives from a female donor with breast cancer. The CDR3 loop is CASRGGGETQYF. CDR3 nucleotide sequence: TGTGCCAGCAGAGGGGGAGGGGAGACCCAGTACTTC.